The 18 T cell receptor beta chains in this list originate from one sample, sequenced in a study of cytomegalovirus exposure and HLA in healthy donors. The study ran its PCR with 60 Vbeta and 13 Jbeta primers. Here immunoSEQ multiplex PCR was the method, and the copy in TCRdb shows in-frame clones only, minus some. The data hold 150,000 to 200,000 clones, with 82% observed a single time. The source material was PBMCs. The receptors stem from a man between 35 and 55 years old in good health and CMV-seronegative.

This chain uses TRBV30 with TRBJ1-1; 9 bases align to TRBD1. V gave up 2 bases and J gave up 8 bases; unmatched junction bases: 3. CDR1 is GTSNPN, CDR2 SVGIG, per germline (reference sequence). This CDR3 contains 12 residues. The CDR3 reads CAWSSQGAEAFF. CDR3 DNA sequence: TGTGCCTGGAGTTCACAGGGGGCCGAAGCTTTCTTT.

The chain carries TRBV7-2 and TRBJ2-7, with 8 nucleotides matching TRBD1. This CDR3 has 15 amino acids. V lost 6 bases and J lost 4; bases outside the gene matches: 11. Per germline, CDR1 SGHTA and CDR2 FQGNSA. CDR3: CASRQGQGTTYEQYF. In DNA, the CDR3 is TGTGCCAGCAGGCAAGGACAGGGTACCACTTACGAGCAGTACTTC.

In nucleotides, the CDR3 is TGTGCCCCTAAGGGGGCGCGGACAGATACGCAGTATTTT. Amino acids: CAPKGARTDTQYF. The chain has TRBV19 and TRBJ2-3; TRBD1 agrees at 7 bases. Germline trimming cut 11 bases from V and 3 bases from J; bases unmatched to any gene: 8. The germline gives CDR1 LNHDA, CDR2 SQIVND (reference sequence). The CDR3 is 13 amino acids.

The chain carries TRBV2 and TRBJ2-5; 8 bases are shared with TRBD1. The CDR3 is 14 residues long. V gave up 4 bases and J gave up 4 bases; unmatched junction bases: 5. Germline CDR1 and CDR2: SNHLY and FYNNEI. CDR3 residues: CASSGSQGGETQYF. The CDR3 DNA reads TGTGCCAGCAGTGGATCACAGGGGGGAGAGACCCAGTACTTC.

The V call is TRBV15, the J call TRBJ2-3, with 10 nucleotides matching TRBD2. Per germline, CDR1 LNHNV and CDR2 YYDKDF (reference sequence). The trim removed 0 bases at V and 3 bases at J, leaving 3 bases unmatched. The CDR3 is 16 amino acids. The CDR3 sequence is CATSRDLAGGTDTQYF. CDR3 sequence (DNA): TGTGCCACCAGCAGAGACTTAGCGGGAGGAACAGATACGCAGTATTTT. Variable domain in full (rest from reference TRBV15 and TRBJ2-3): DAMVIQNPRYQVTQFGKPVTLSCSQTLNHNVMYWYQQKSSQAPKLLFHYYDKDFNNEADTPDNFQSRRPNTSFCFLDIRSPGLGDTAMYLCATSRDLAGGTDTQYFGPGTRLTVL.

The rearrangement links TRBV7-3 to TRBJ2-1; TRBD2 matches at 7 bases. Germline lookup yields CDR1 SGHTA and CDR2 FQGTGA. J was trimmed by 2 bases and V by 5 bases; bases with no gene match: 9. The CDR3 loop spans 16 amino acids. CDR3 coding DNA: TGTGCCAGCAGCCCGCAACCAGGGACTACCTACAATGAGCAGTTCTTC. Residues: CASSPQPGTTYNEQFF.

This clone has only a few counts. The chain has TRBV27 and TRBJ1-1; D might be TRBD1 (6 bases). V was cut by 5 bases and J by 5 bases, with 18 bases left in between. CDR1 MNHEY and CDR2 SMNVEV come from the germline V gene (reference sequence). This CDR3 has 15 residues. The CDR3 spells CASSRGRGLETEAFF. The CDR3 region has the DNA TGTGCCAGCAGTAGGGGCAGGGGATTGGAAACTGAAGCTTTCTTT.

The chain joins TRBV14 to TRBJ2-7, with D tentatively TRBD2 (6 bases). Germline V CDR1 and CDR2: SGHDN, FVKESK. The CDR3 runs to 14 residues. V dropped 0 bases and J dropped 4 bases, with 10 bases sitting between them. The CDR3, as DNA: TGTGCCAGCAGCCAAGATGGGGGGAAATACGAGCAGTACTTC. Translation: CASSQDGGKYEQYF.

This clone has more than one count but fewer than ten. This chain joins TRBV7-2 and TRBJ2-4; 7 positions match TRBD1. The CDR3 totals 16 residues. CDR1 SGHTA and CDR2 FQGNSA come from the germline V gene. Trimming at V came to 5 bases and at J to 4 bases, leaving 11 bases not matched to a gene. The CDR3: CASSPGTEKVKNIQYF. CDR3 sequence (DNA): TGTGCCAGCAGCCCCGGGACAGAAAAGGTGAAAAACATTCAGTACTTC. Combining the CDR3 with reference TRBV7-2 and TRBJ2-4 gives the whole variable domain GAGVSQSPSNKVTEKGKDVELRCDPISGHTALYWYRQSLGQGLEFLIYFQGNSAPDKSGLPSDRFSAERTGGSVSTLTIQRTQQEDSAVYLCASSPGTEKVKNIQYFGAGTRLSVL.

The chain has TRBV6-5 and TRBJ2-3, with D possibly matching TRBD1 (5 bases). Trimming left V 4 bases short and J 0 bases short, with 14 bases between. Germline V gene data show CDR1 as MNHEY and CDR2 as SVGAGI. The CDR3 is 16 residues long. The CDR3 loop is CASSLERGTSTDTQYF. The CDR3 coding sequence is TGTGCCAGCAGTTTGGAAAGGGGAACTAGCACAGATACGCAGTATTTT.

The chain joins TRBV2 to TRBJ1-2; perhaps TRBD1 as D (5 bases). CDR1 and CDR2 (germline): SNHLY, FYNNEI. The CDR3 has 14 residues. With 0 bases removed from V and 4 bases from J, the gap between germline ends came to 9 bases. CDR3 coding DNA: TGTGCCAGCAGTGAAGCGTGGCAGGGCTATGGCTACACCTTC. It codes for CASSEAWQGYGYTF.

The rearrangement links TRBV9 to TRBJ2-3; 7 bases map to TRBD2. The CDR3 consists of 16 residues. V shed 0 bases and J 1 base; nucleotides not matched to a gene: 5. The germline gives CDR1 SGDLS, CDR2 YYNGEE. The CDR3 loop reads CASSVAGAGRTDTQYF. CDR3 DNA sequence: TGTGCCAGCAGCGTAGCTGGAGCGGGGCGCACAGATACGCAGTATTTT.

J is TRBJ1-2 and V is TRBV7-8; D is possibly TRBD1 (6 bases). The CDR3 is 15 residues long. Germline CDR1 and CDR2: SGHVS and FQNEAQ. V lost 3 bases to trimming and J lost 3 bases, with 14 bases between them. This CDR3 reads CASSLSGAPDYGYTF. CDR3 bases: TGTGCCAGCAGCTTGTCAGGGGCCCCTGACTATGGCTACACCTTC.

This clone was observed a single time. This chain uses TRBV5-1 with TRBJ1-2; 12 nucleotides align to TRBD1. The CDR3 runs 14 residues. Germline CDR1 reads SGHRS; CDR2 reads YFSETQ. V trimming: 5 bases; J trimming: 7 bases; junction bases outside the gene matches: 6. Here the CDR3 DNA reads TGCGCCAGCAGTACCGGGACAGGGGGCCTTGGCTACACCTTC. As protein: CASSTGTGGLGYTF.

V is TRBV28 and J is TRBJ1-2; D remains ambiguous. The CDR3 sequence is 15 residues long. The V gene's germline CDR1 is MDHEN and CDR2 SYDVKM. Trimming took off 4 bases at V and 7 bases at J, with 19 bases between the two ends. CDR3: CASSSTYGGLVGYTF. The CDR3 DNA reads TGTGCCAGCAGTTCCACGTATGGAGGATTAGTTGGCTACACCTTC.

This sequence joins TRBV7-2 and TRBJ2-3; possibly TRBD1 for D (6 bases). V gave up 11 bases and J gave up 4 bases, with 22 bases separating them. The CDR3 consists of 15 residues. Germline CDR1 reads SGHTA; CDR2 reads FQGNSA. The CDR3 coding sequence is TGTGCCGCCGCCCAGGGGACCTCGGGCGCAGATACGCAGTATTTT. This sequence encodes CAAAQGTSGADTQYF.

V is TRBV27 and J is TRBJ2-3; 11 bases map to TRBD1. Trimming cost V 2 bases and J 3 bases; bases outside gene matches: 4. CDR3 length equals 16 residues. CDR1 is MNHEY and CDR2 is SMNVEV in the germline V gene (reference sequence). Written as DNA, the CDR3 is TGTGCCAGCAGTTTAGAAGGACAGGGGGCTACAGATACGCAGTATTTT. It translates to CASSLEGQGATDTQYF.

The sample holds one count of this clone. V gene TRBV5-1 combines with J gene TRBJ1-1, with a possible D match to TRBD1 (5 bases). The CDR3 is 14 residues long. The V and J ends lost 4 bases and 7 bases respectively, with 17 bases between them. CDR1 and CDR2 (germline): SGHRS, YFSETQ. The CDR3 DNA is TGCGCCAGCAGCCCTTTACCGGGGGAGAATGAAGCTTTCTTT. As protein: CASSPLPGENEAFF.